These 8 T cell receptor beta chains came from one sample sequenced in a study of cytomegalovirus exposure and HLA in healthy donors. In the PCR, 60 Vbeta and 13 Jbeta primers were used. Using immunoSEQ multiplex PCR, the repertoire was profiled, and TCRdb retains in-frame clones only, with some absent. The data hold about 85,000 clones, with less than 80% observed a single time. Sequencing was carried out using PBMCs. Every receptor here comes from a man aged 25 to 45 in good health and CMV-seronegative.

The chain has TRBV2 and TRBJ2-1, with 10 bases matching TRBD2. CDR3 length: 15 amino acids. V shed 9 bases, J shed 6 bases, and the junction held 11 bases outside the gene matches. The germline CDR1 and CDR2 sequences are SNHLY and FYNNEI. The CDR3 DNA follows: TGTGCCAGTTTCCCGGAGGCTAGCGGGGGCAATGAGCAGTTCTTC. Encoded protein: CASFPEASGGNEQFF.

V and J are TRBV6-5 and TRBJ2-7; D is ambiguous. The ends were cut back, 2 bases at V and 3 bases at J, with 14 bases in the middle. Germline CDR1 reads MNHEY; CDR2 reads SVGAGI. CDR3 length equals 15 residues. Written as DNA, the CDR3 is TGTGCCAGCAGTTACGGGCCAGAAAATTACTACGAGCAGTACTTC. It encodes CASSYGPENYYEQYF.

This clone occurred a few times. The V and J genes are TRBV7-2 and TRBJ1-2; D is ambiguous. V lost 3 bases to trimming and J lost 8 bases, with 7 bases between them. The CDR3 runs to 11 residues. CDR1 is SGHTA and CDR2 is FQGNSA in the germline V gene. The CDR3 reads CASSLARGYTF. CDR3 nucleotides: TGTGCCAGCAGCTTGGCGAGGGGCTACACCTTC.

In DNA form, the CDR3 reads TGTGCCAGTAGTCCCCTGGGACAGGACGTGTATCAGCCCCAGCATTTT. The encoded protein is CASSPLGQDVYQPQHF. V usage is TRBV19 and J usage is TRBJ1-5; 8 positions match TRBD1. The CDR3 contains 16 residues. From germline, CDR1 is LNHDA and CDR2 SQIVND (reference sequence). The ends lost 5 bases at V and 5 bases at J; junction bases unmatched: 11.

Note on this clone: This sample includes further DNA sequences coding for the same CDR3. The V and J genes are TRBV11-2 and TRBJ1-1; D is unresolved. V lost 3 bases and J 1 base, leaving 6 bases between the germline ends. This CDR3 spans 13 amino acids. The germline gives CDR1 SGHAT, CDR2 FQNNGV. CDR3 sequence: CASSLTGNTEAFF. The DNA of the CDR3 is TGTGCCAGCAGCTTGACGGGGAACACTGAAGCTTTCTTT.

The sample holds many counts of this clone. This chain connects TRBV19 to TRBJ1-1; D not resolved. The germline V gene encodes CDR1 LNHDA and CDR2 SQIVND (reference sequence). CDR3 length equals 13 residues. Trimming shortened V by 1 base and J by 5 bases, and 8 bases separated the two germline ends. CDR3 sequence (DNA): TGTGCCAGTAGTATAGCCGGGAGGACTGAAGCTTTCTTT. Protein product: CASSIAGRTEAFF.

This clone was detected once. The chain joins TRBV5-1 to TRBJ2-1, with 7 bases lining up with TRBD1. The junction had 12 bases not matched to a gene; V was cut back by 3 bases and J by 9 bases. This CDR3 contains 15 residues. CDR1 is SGHRS, CDR2 YFSETQ, per germline. CDR3 in DNA: TGCGCCAGCAGCTGGGACAGCATTGTGGTAGGTGAGCAGTTCTTC. Translation: CASSWDSIVVGEQFF.

This clone was counted once. The chain joins TRBV6-1 to TRBJ2-3, with D possibly being TRBD2 (5 bases). Germline V gene lookup returns CDR1 MNHNS and CDR2 SASEGT. Trimming took 6 bases from V and 4 from J, leaving 5 bases between them. The CDR3 consists of 11 residues. The CDR3 loop is CASRRADTQYF. The CDR3 DNA sequence: TGTGCCAGCAGGAGGGCAGATACGCAGTATTTT.